This T cell receptor (beta chain) was retrieved from a study of patients and donors after allogeneic stem cell transplantation. This clonotype was recorded at least ten times. V lost 4 bases and J lost 4, with 17 bases in between. Germline V gene sequence: CDR1 SGHRS, CDR2 YFSETQ. The CDR3 totals 16 residues. One entry per CDR3 protein, called by TCRdb with MiXCR from the RT-PCR reads. The profile shows hundreds of thousands of distinct CDR3 sequences, roughly 16% of them singletons. The sample taken for sequencing was blood, either unsorted or a sorted T cell fraction (not recorded which). The source of this sequence is a human donor who was either an allogeneic HSCT recipient or a stem cell or donor lymphocyte infusion donor (not recorded which). It is not recorded whose cells these are; they may come from a transplant donor. V is TRBV5-1 and J is TRBJ2-2; D may be TRBD2 (6 bases). The CDR3 region has the DNA TGCGCCAGCAGCCCGGGGAGGATCCCGGGCACCGGGGAGCTGTTTTTT. Translating gives CASSPGRIPGTGELFF.